This entry lists 19 T cell receptor beta chains sequenced from one sample in a study of Ad26.COV2.S vaccination and SARS-CoV-2 variants (dated by TCRdb to the early 2020s). To prepare the library, the immunoSEQ multiplex PCR assay was applied. What TCRdb holds here is the immuneACCESS table cut down to in-frame rearrangements. Part of the clones is not present; checked against another copy, under half of the missing clones reflect an unresolved V gene, and the others are unexplained. The sample contains 200,000 to 300,000 clones, 88% of them found a single time. The ten biggest clones cover roughly a tenth of the sample. According to the study, the label for this sample's treatment or condition signals: 19 received Ad26.COV2.S at low or high dose, single or two shots; about 5 received placebo; per-sample allocation not given. Repertoires of vaccine and placebo recipients were sequenced from samples collected on day 63 after the first injection.

Sample: peripheral blood, taken in a trial of Ad26.COV2.S vaccine versus placebo. The source is a person between 18 and 65 years old who received the Ad26.COV2.S COVID-19 vaccine or a placebo.

The V call is TRBV2, the J call TRBJ2-1; TRBD2 agrees at 9 bases. Germline CDR1 is SNHLY and CDR2 is FYNNEI. The CDR3 runs 16 residues. J was trimmed by 6 bases and V by 3 bases; bases with no gene match: 9. CDR3: CASSDMSSGTGNEQFF. CDR3 DNA: TGTGCCAGCAGTGACATGTCTAGCGGGACGGGCAATGAGCAGTTCTTC.

The rearrangement links TRBV4-1 to TRBJ1-1, with 9 bases identical to TRBD1. The CDR3 is 16 residues long. The junction had 9 bases not matched to a gene; V was cut back by 3 bases and J by 4 bases. Germline CDR1 and CDR2: MGHRA and YSYEKL. CDR3: CASSHKMGTGSTEAFF. The CDR3 nucleotides read TGCGCCAGCAGCCACAAAATGGGGACAGGGAGCACTGAAGCTTTCTTT.

This clone was recorded only once. J is TRBJ2-3 and V is TRBV10-3; TRBD2 aligns across 8 bases. V dropped 4 bases and J dropped 0; count of bases not matched to a gene: 6. In germline, CDR1 is ENHRY, CDR2 SYGVKD. The CDR3 spans 16 residues. The CDR3 spells CAISAPGTRSTDTQYF. The CDR3 region has the DNA TGTGCCATCAGTGCCCCCGGGACTAGAAGCACAGATACGCAGTATTTT.

The V and J genes are TRBV10-3 and TRBJ2-7, with 12 bases aligning to TRBD2. CDR1 and CDR2 (germline): ENHRY, SYGVKD. After removal of 3 bases from V and 6 bases from J, the junction contained 9 bases not matched to a gene. CDR3 length: 16 amino acids. The DNA of the CDR3 is TGTGCCATCAGTGACCCTGGACTAGCGGGATCTAGCGAGCAGTACTTC. Its protein product is CAISDPGLAGSSEQYF.

The chain joins TRBV11-2 to TRBJ2-1; maybe TRBD2 (5 bases). The CDR3 is 16 amino acids. Germline lookup yields CDR1 SGHAT and CDR2 FQNNGV. Trimming pared 5 bases from V and 7 bases from J, leaving 21 bases between. CDR3 coding DNA: TGTGCCAGCAGCCCGGCCGCCTGGGGAGAGTGGAATGAGCAGTTCTTC. It is translated as CASSPAAWGEWNEQFF. Looking up the rest from reference TRBV11-2 and TRBJ2-1 gives the full variable domain: EAGVAQSPRYKIIEKRQSVAFWCNPISGHATLYWYQQILGQGPKLLIQFQNNGVVDDSQLPKDRFSAERLKGVDSTLKIQPAKLEDSAVYLCASSPAAWGEWNEQFFGPGTRLTVL.

This sequence joins TRBV3-1 (or the pseudogene TRBV3-2) and TRBJ2-1; tentative D call: TRBD2 (6 bases). V lost 1 base and J lost 0, with 10 bases in between. CDR3 length: 16 residues. The V gene's germline CDR1 is LGHDT and CDR2 YNNKEL (reference sequence). CDR3 loop: CASSQVWRDSYNEQFF. The CDR3 DNA is TGTGCCAGCAGCCAAGTTTGGCGGGACTCCTACAATGAGCAGTTCTTC.

This sequence joins TRBV28 and TRBJ1-5; TRBD1 matches at 7 bases. CDR3 length: 13 amino acids. The V segment lost 6 bases and the J segment 7 bases; nucleotides outside the gene matches: 6. Germline-derived CDR1 and CDR2 are MDHEN and SYDVKM. The CDR3 bases are TGTGCCAGCAGGGATACAGGGGTCCAGCCCCAGCATTTT. Its translation is CASRDTGVQPQHF.

The chain uses TRBV10-3 and TRBJ2-7; D gene uncertain. Between the trimmed V and J ends, which lost 6 bases and 2 bases, there was a span of 17 bases. In germline, CDR1 is ENHRY, CDR2 SYGVKD. This CDR3 has 15 residues. The CDR3, as DNA: TGTGCCATCAGCTCGGGTCCCCGCATCGCCTACGAGCAGTACTTC. Encoded protein: CAISSGPRIAYEQYF.

The J gene is TRBJ2-7, the V gene TRBV5-1, with D possibly TRBD1 on 6 matching bases. V lost 4 bases and J lost 5, with 10 bases in between. The CDR3 contains 12 residues. Germline CDR1 reads SGHRS; CDR2 reads YFSETQ. Here the CDR3 reads CASSRWGHEQYF. DNA for the CDR3: TGCGCCAGCAGCCGCTGGGGGCACGAGCAGTACTTC. Supplemented by reference TRBV5-1 and TRBJ2-7, the full variable domain reads KAGVTQTPRYLIKTRGQQVTLSCSPISGHRSVSWYQQTPGQGLQFLFEYFSETQRNKGNFPGRFSGRQFSNSRSEMNVSTLELGDSALYLCASSRWGHEQYFGPGTRLTVT.

The V gene is TRBV20-1, the J gene TRBJ1-2; 9 bases match TRBD1. Germline lookup yields CDR1 DFQATT and CDR2 SNEGSKA (reference sequence). The CDR3 totals 14 residues. V lost 3 bases to trimming and J lost 6 bases; unmatched junction nucleotides: 8. Here the CDR3 reads CSASDGTGRNGYTF. The CDR3 nucleotides are TGCAGTGCTAGTGACGGGACAGGGCGGAATGGCTACACCTTC.

The rearrangement uses TRBV11-2 and TRBJ1-2; no reliable D call. The CDR3 totals 13 residues. The germline V gene encodes CDR1 SGHAT and CDR2 FQNNGV. Trimming left V 2 bases short and J 7 bases short, with 11 bases between. The CDR3 bases are TGTGCCAGCAGCTTAATTCTGGGTCCTGGCTACACCTTC. Protein product: CASSLILGPGYTF.

V is TRBV30 and J is TRBJ2-7, with D possibly TRBD1 on 6 matching bases. In germline, CDR1 is GTSNPN, CDR2 SVGIG (reference sequence). V was clipped by 0 bases and J by 4 bases, with 10 bases between them. The CDR3 is 13 amino acids. In DNA, the CDR3 is TGTGCCTGGAGTGTACGGCAGGGGTACGAGCAGTACTTC. Protein sequence: CAWSVRQGYEQYF.

The chain couples TRBV4-3 to TRBJ2-1, with 8 bases aligning to TRBD1. CDR3 length equals 16 residues. J gave up 4 bases and V 0 bases, and 5 bases lay outside the gene matches. The germline V gene encodes CDR1 LGHNA and CDR2 YSLEER. The CDR3 sequence: CASSQDWQGAYNEQFF. DNA for the CDR3: TGCGCCAGCAGCCAAGATTGGCAGGGGGCTTACAATGAGCAGTTCTTC.

This clone was seen only once. The V call is TRBV7-2, the J call TRBJ1-2; D possibly corresponds to TRBD1 (5 bases). CDR1 and CDR2 (germline): SGHTA, FQGNSA. The ends were cut back, 2 bases at V and 0 bases at J, with 13 bases in the middle. The CDR3 extends over 16 amino acids. Here the CDR3 reads CASSLRGGSSNYGYTF. CDR3 sequence (DNA): TGTGCCAGCAGCTTAAGGGGCGGATCCTCTAACTATGGCTACACCTTC.

The chain couples TRBV19 to TRBJ1-3; D gene unclear. Per germline, CDR1 LNHDA and CDR2 SQIVND (reference sequence). The CDR3 is made up of 13 amino acids. V was cut by 4 bases and J by 4 bases, with 8 bases left in between. CDR3 in DNA: TGTGCCAGTAGTAAGAGGACGGGAAACACCATATATTTT. Amino acids: CASSKRTGNTIYF.

The chain has TRBV6-5 and TRBJ1-6; unclear D gene. The CDR3 length is 15 residues. The V end was cut by 2 bases, the J end by 8 bases, with 13 bases between. The germline V gene has CDR1 MNHEY and CDR2 SVGAGI. This chain's CDR3 is CASSYLPASDSPLHF. CDR3 in DNA: TGTGCCAGCAGTTACCTCCCGGCCTCGGATTCACCCCTCCACTTT.

This chain links TRBV6-5 with TRBJ2-2; unclear D gene. The CDR3 has 16 residues. Germline CDR1 and CDR2: MNHEY and SVGAGI. V dropped 2 bases and J dropped 5 bases, with 15 bases sitting between them. The CDR3 DNA is TGTGCCAGCAGTTACCTCGACGTTGCCGTAACCGGGGAGCTGTTTTTT. Encoded protein: CASSYLDVAVTGELFF.

The chain recombines TRBV28 with TRBJ2-5; D perhaps matches TRBD1 (5 bases). CDR3 length equals 13 residues. Germline CDR1 MDHEN, CDR2 SYDVKM. Deletions cut 3 bases from V and 3 bases from J, with 8 bases between. The CDR3 reads CASSLDNKETQYF. The CDR3 DNA reads TGTGCCAGCAGTTTGGACAATAAAGAGACCCAGTACTTC.

This chain uses TRBV30 with TRBJ2-7, with TRBD1 matching over 9 bases. This CDR3 contains 15 residues. Trimming removed 2 bases from V and 3 bases from J; junction bases left unmatched: 8. From germline, CDR1 is GTSNPN and CDR2 SVGIG (reference sequence). The CDR3 sequence is CAWSLAQGANYEQYF. The CDR3 bases are TGTGCCTGGAGTCTAGCACAGGGGGCTAACTACGAGCAGTACTTC. The full variable domain, its missing parts supplied by reference TRBV30 and TRBJ2-7, is SQTIHQWPATLVQPVGSPLSLECTVEGTSNPNLYWYRQAAGRGLQLLFYSVGIGQISSEVPQNLSASRPQDRQFILSSKKLLLSDSGFYLCAWSLAQGANYEQYFGPGTRLTVT.